The clone carrying this T cell receptor (beta chain) was recorded at least ten times. No antigen is known for it. The source of the sample is a study of T cells in Graves' hyperthyroidism and ophthalmopathy. Overall study findings and caveats: Median prediction lead before ophthalmopathy onset was six to eight months with the model.

Amplification yielded TCR beta CDR3 regions, with RNA transcripts as the source. Carried out on the TCR CDR3, a first-round RT-PCR used the HTBI primer set. TCRdb reprocessed the multiplex PCR reads with MiXCR, giving one entry per CDR3 protein. The sample includes 300,000 to 450,000 distinct CDR3 sequences, roughly 14% of them seen just once. CDR3 length: 12 residues. Trimming removed 6 bases at V and 5 bases at J, with 10 bases between. Germline CDR1 MNHNS, CDR2 SASEGT. This clonotype originated in a woman in her fifties or sixties with Graves' hyperthyroidism. The gene calls are TRBV6-1 and TRBJ1-1; D call uncertain. Sequenced material: blood. The CDR3 DNA reads TGTGCCAGCAGAACCGGCGGGACTGAAGCTTTCTTT. Translating it yields CASRTGGTEAFF.